This TCR beta chain originates from a study of T cell responses to AZD1222 COVID-19 vaccine (dated by TCRdb to the early 2020s). Context from the whole study: Because spike-specific TCR depth and breadth did not differ between the two schedules, AZD1222 recipients who got a second dose at roughly 4 weeks were pooled with those who got a second dose at roughly 12 weeks. A total of 240 or so trial participants underwent TCR sequencing, of whom about 210 had received two doses of AZD1222 and 26 had received two doses of the MenACWY control vaccine. Trial participants were enrolled by age into subgroups of 18-55, 56-69 and 70-plus years, and approximately 150, 30 and 60 TCR-sequenced participants, respectively, were included in these subgroups. Broad study findings and their caveats: Because no samples from the day 14 peak response were available, repertoires could be characterized only after the peak T cell response. Nearly half of unique spike-specific TCRs reportedly recognized epitopes outside regions mutated in the B.1.351 and B.1.1.7 variants. Most participants were white British and females outnumbered males, and the authors suggested that clonal diversity may have been underestimated. After two AZD1222 doses, both the breadth and the depth of spike-specific TCRs were significantly higher than at day 0 and than in MenACWY recipients. CD4 TCRs associated with the vaccine covered the entire spike protein, and the dominant responses were in regions 160-218 and 743-854. In the small 56-69-year group, the increase in depth fell short of significance, most likely because of low power. Only five or six AZD1222 recipients were SARS-CoV-2 seropositive at baseline, limiting conclusions about previously exposed vaccinees.

A remark on this clone: Its target antigen remains unknown. No base qualities exist here, and no much larger clone lies one base off it.

The time point label of this sample denotes: baseline before first vaccination. Vaccinee samples came from UK trials COV001 and COV002, including a single-blind randomized controlled phase 2/3 trial of AZD1222 (ChAdOx1 nCoV-19) in healthy adults. For TCRbeta chain sequencing, PBMC samples from trial participants were taken at day 0 and at day 28 after the second dose. The CDR3 regions of human TCRbeta chains were subjected to immunosequencing. In the original analysis: Repertoire TCRs were checked for matches against a reference library of SARS-CoV-2-specific TCRs that had been generated using the MIRA antigen-specificity platform. Breadth was defined as the fraction of unique TCRs that were SARS-CoV-2-associated, and depth was defined as the fraction of total T cells that were SARS-CoV-2-associated. Each spike-specific TCR was assigned to its reactive spike region and to a CD4 or CD8 class using the MIRA data. Log10-transformed breadth and depth values were compared by one-way ANOVA with Sidak's multiple comparisons tests. The source is immuneACCESS, and TCRdb retained only in-frame sequences with V and J called. Part of the clones is not carried over; for the studies checked, unresolved V genes explain less than half of this, and the remainder is unexplained. V and J calls and clone size come straight from that table; D and trimming were deduced from the DNA. The sample table records 90,000 to 150,000 clones; 75% to 90% of these occur just once. In total, the top ten clones hold roughly 2.3% of the sample.

CDR3 length: 14 amino acids, cysteine to phenylalanine. Only CDR3 DNA is held: 42 bases, read in frame from base 1. For CDR1 and CDR2, the germline V gene lists MNHEY and SVGAGI. V lost 7 bases and J lost 0 bases; the stretch between them is 12 bases long. The specimen comprised peripheral blood, sampled on day 0 of AZD1222 vaccination. Recombination linked TRBV6-5 to TRBJ1-2, and perhaps TRBD1 as D gene, on 5 matching bases. This clonotype was sampled from an adult in good health. Read as DNA, the sequence is TGTGCCAGCACAGACAGCTTCACTAACTATGGCTACACCTTC. Translated, it gives CASTDSFTNYGYTF.